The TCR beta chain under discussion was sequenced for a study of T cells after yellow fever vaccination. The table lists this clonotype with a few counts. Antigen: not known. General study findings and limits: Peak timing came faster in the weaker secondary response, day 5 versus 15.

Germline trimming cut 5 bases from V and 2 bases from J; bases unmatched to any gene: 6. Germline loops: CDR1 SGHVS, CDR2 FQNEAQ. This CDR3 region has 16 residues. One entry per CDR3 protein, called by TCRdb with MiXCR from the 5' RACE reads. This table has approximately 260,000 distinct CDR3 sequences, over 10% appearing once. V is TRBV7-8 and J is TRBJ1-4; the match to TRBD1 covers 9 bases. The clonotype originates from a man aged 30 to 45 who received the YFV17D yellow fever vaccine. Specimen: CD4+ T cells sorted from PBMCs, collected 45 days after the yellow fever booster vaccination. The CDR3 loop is CASSDRTGATNEKLFF. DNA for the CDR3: TGTGCCAGCAGCGACCGGACAGGGGCGACTAATGAAAAACTGTTTTTT.